Listed here are 16 T cell receptor beta chains from one sample, sequenced in a study of blood T cell repertoires in COVID-19. Generated by immunoSEQ multiplex PCR, the TCRdb table keeps only in-frame clones and is missing some. The sample lists about 250,000 clones, 70% to 90% occurring once. Sequencing used PBMCs or T cells enriched from blood (not recorded which). The receptors stem from a woman in her forties or fifties with acute COVID-19.

This chain links TRBV6-5 with TRBJ2-5, with a weak D call TRBD1 (5 bases). The CDR3 has 15 residues. The V gene lost 4 bases and the J gene lost 1 base, with 13 bases spanning the gap. Germline V CDR1 and CDR2: MNHEY, SVGAGI. DNA of the CDR3: TGTGCCAGCAGTTTAATGGGGCTGTCCCAAGAGACCCAGTACTTC. This gives the protein CASSLMGLSQETQYF.

The chain carries TRBV4-2 and TRBJ2-5, with 8 bases aligning to TRBD2. Germline loops: CDR1 LGHNA, CDR2 YNFKEQ. The CDR3 covers 16 residues. V shed 3 bases and J 5 bases; nucleotides not matched to a gene: 11. In DNA, the CDR3 is TGTGCCAGCAGCCAGGCTACGGGGGGGGTAGCTGAGACCCAGTACTTC. Its translation is CASSQATGGVAETQYF.

V gene TRBV6-2 or TRBV6-3 combines with J gene TRBJ1-6; TRBD1 agrees at 7 bases. This CDR3 comprises 15 residues. V was pared by 2 bases and J by 9 bases, with 7 bases of the junction left unmatched. Germline V gives CDR1 MNHEY, CDR2 SVGEGT. This CDR3 is CASSYGAGQASPLHF. The CDR3, as DNA: TGTGCCAGCAGTTACGGTGCCGGACAGGCTTCACCCCTCCACTTT.

The chain joins TRBV1 to TRBJ1-2. TRBV1 is termed a pseudogene. This CDR3 contains 12 residues. This CDR3 is CTSSQDGYGYTF. For the CDR3, the DNA is TGCACCAGCAGCCAAGACGGGTATGGCTACACCTTC.

The V gene is TRBV5-4, the J gene TRBJ1-5, with unresolved D. The CDR3 runs 15 residues. CDR1 and CDR2 from the germline V gene are SGHNT and YYREEE (reference sequence). Trimming took 1 base from V and 0 from J, leaving 8 bases between them. The CDR3 is CASSLNGDSNQPQHF. CDR3 DNA sequence: TGTGCCAGCAGCTTGAACGGGGATAGCAATCAGCCCCAGCATTTT. Supplemented by reference TRBV5-4 and TRBJ1-5, the full variable domain reads ETGVTQSPTHLIKTRGQQVTLRCSSQSGHNTVSWYQQALGQGPQFIFQYYREEENGRGNFPPRFSGLQFPNYSSELNVNALELDDSALYLCASSLNGDSNQPQHFGDGTRLSIL.

This chain joins TRBV9 and TRBJ1-1, with 8 bases aligning to TRBD1. V lost 0 bases and J lost 6; bases outside the gene matches: 10. This CDR3 has 16 residues. CDR1 SGDLS and CDR2 YYNGEE come from the germline V gene. The CDR3 is CASSVGSTGGSAEAFF. The CDR3 DNA reads as TGTGCCAGCAGCGTAGGGTCCACAGGGGGGAGTGCTGAAGCTTTCTTT.

There are a few counts of this clone. The chain is built from TRBV5-1 and TRBJ1-6; the match to TRBD1 covers 8 bases. The junction had 3 bases not matched to a gene; V was cut back by 6 bases and J by 7 bases. Germline assignment: CDR1 SGHRS and CDR2 YFSETQ. The CDR3 runs 13 residues. Written as DNA, the CDR3 is TGCGCCAGCAAGCAGGGGGCGAATTCACCCCTCCACTTT. It specifies CASKQGANSPLHF.

V and J are TRBV24-1 and TRBJ2-1; 8 bases map to TRBD2. The germline V gene has CDR1 KGHDR and CDR2 SFDVKD. There are 17 residues in the CDR3. V shed 3 bases, J shed 2 bases, and the junction held 8 bases outside the gene matches. The CDR3 loop reads CATSDARGGRTYNEQFF. The CDR3 DNA reads TGTGCCACCAGTGATGCCCGGGGGGGTAGGACCTACAATGAGCAGTTCTTC.

This clone turned up a few times. The J gene is TRBJ2-1, the V gene TRBV7-9; TRBD1 aligns across 7 bases. Germline assignment: CDR1 SEHNR and CDR2 FQNEAQ (reference sequence). V shed 1 base and J 2 bases; nucleotides not matched to a gene: 5. The CDR3 totals 16 residues. The CDR3 loop is CASSLEITGAYNEQFF. The CDR3 nucleotides are TGTGCCAGCAGCTTAGAGATTACAGGGGCCTACAATGAGCAGTTCTTC.

The J gene is TRBJ2-2, the V gene TRBV19, with TRBD2 matching 12 bases. The CDR3 has 15 residues. J gave up 5 bases and V 5 bases, and 3 bases lay outside the gene matches. Germline loops: CDR1 LNHDA, CDR2 SQIVND (reference sequence). The CDR3 reads CASSSGLAGTGELFF. As DNA, the CDR3 is TGTGCCAGTAGTTCCGGACTAGCGGGAACCGGGGAGCTGTTTTTT.

This clone was recorded once. CDR3 coding DNA: TGTGCCAGCAGAACCGGGACAGAGAATTCACCCCTCCACTTT. Its protein is CASRTGTENSPLHF. The gene calls are TRBV7-9 and TRBJ1-6; 7 nucleotides line up with TRBD1. V dropped 6 bases and J dropped 7; count of bases not matched to a gene: 6. The CDR3 totals 14 residues. Per germline, CDR1 SEHNR and CDR2 FQNEAQ (reference sequence).

This clone appeared many times. The genes are TRBV9 and TRBJ1-1; the match to TRBD1 covers 8 bases. Germline CDR1 SGDLS, CDR2 YYNGEE. This CDR3 spans 15 amino acids. J gave up 1 base and V 3 bases, and 5 bases lay outside the gene matches. CDR3 nucleotides: TGTGCCAGCAGCGCCGAACAGGGGGAGAACACTGAAGCTTTCTTT. Residues: CASSAEQGENTEAFF.

V gene TRBV15 combines with J gene TRBJ2-2, with D hard to call. The CDR3 runs to 14 residues. CDR1 and CDR2 from the germline V gene are LNHNV and YYDKDF (reference sequence). Trimming cost V 6 bases and J 0 bases, with 8 bases left between them. The CDR3 is CATRSQANTGELFF. In DNA, the CDR3 is TGTGCCACCAGGAGCCAGGCGAACACCGGGGAGCTGTTTTTT.

The chain links TRBV5-1 to TRBJ2-6; 9 bases line up with TRBD1. CDR1 and CDR2 from the germline V gene are SGHRS and YFSETQ. The CDR3 spans 19 residues. J was trimmed by 0 bases and V by 3 bases; bases with no gene match: 10. CDR3 sequence (DNA): TGCGCCAGCAGCTCAACACCTCCGGGACAGGGCTCTGGGGCCAACGTCCTGACTTTC. Residues: CASSSTPPGQGSGANVLTF. The full variable domain, its missing parts supplied by reference TRBV5-1 and TRBJ2-6, is KAGVTQTPRYLIKTRGQQVTLSCSPISGHRSVSWYQQTPGQGLQFLFEYFSETQRNKGNFPGRFSGRQFSNSRSEMNVSTLELGDSALYLCASSSTPPGQGSGANVLTFGAGSRLTVL.

V gene TRBV14 combines with J gene TRBJ2-1, with D tentatively TRBD1 (5 bases). CDR1 is SGHDN and CDR2 is FVKESK in the germline V gene. The V and J ends lost 4 bases and 9 bases respectively, with 13 bases between them. There are 13 residues in the CDR3. CDR3 nucleotide sequence: TGTGCCAGCAGCCCAGGGCAGGCCACTGAGCAGTTCTTC. Protein sequence: CASSPGQATEQFF.

The V call is TRBV20-1, the J call TRBJ1-2, with D unresolved. Germline-derived CDR1 and CDR2 are DFQATT and SNEGSKA (reference sequence). The V gene lost 3 bases and the J gene lost 8 bases, with 16 bases spanning the gap. CDR3 length equals 13 residues. The CDR3 protein is CSASDWELRGYTF. CDR3 sequence (DNA): TGCAGTGCTAGTGACTGGGAGCTAAGGGGCTACACCTTC.